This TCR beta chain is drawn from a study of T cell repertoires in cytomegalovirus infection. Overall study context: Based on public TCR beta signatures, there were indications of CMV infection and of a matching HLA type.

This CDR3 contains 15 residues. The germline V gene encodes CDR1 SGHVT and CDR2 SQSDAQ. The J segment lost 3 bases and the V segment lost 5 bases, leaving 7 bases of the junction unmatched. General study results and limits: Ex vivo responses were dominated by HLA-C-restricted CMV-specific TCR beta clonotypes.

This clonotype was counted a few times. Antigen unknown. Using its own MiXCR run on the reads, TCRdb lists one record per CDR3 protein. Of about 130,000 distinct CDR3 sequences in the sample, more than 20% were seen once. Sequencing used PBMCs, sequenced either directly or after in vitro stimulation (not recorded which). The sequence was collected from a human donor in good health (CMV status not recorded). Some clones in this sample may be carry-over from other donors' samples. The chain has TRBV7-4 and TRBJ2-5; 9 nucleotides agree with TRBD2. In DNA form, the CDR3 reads TGTGCCAGCAGCCAATCCTGGACTAGCGAAGAGACCCAGTACTTC. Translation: CASSQSWTSEETQYF.